The sequence of this T cell receptor beta chain was determined in a study of blood T cell repertoires in COVID-19 (TCRdb year 2020). Regarding the research as a whole: Samples covering the acute and convalescent phases of COVID-19 were provided by collaborators in the United States, Italy and Spain. A freely available public database, intended as a resource for researchers studying the immune response to SARS-CoV-2, is where the repertoires were released. Where available, HLA class I and class II types were obtained from metadata supplied by the sample provider rather than from assay-based typing. Nearly every sample came with metadata listing a de-identified subject ID, COVID-19 status, age in years and sex. The samples were drawn from two sources: the first 160 participants of the ongoing ImmuneRACE study, and about 1,300 subjects contributed by 6 global collaborators. The material from the prospective study consisted of cDNA or gDNA derived from T cells, B-cell-depleted T cells, or PBMCs. Subjects who had been exposed to COVID-19, were actively infected with it, or had recovered from it provided the deeply sampled blood TCRbeta repertoires that made up the dataset.

Overall study results and their limits: Clinical and demographic metadata were provided uncurated, with the amount varying by source and participant.

TCRbeta CDR3 regions were amplified from genomic DNA using the immunoSEQ Assay, a bias-controlled multiplex PCR. Turning to the authors' computational methods: Within the assay, amplification of reference gene primers was used to estimate how many nucleated cells each sample contained. To quantify the absolute abundance of each unique TCRbeta CDR3 rearrangement, sequence reads were collapsed and filtered. For each sample, productive Simpson clonality was calculated as the square root of Simpson's diversity index across productive rearrangements. In its TCRdb copy, this immuneACCESS table keeps in-frame sequences only and misses some clones. Where compared with another copy, unresolved V genes explain less than half of these, and the others have no known cause. The V and J calls and the clone size are those of that table, but D and trimming were determined from the DNA. The sample table records roughly 100,000 clones; around 87% of these occur just once. The ten largest clones capture 3% of the sample.

Reading from cysteine to phenylalanine, the CDR3 counts 15 amino acids. The CDR3 DNA has 45 bases and is translated from base 1. Cut back by 1 base and 8 bases, the V and J ends lie 17 bases apart. The germline V gene sets CDR1 to SGHTA and CDR2 to FQGNSA. Each collaborating institution followed its own protocols to collect whole blood in K2EDTA tubes. For TCRbeta analysis, collaborators shipped samples as frozen whole blood, isolated PBMCs, or DNA extracted from either of those sample types. About this clone: What antigen it recognizes has not been identified. One base away there is no much larger clone; base qualities are not given.

Input material: peripheral blood. This TCR derives from a man aged 50 to 59 with active or convalescent COVID-19. The rearranged chain carries TRBV7-2 and TRBJ1-2; confidence is insufficient to name the D gene. The DNA is as follows: TGTGCCAGCAGCTTAGGAACGGGAGCCCAATCGGGCTACACCTTC. It translates to CASSLGTGAQSGYTF.